A single sample gave rise to the 9 T cell receptor beta chains below, sequenced in a study of T cell responses to AZD1222 COVID-19 vaccine. TCRdb keeps only in-frame clones here, not all; method: immunoSEQ multiplex PCR. Of around 160,000 clones listed, around 88% are singletons. The specimen was peripheral blood, collected on day 0 of AZD1222 vaccination. These receptors all come from an adult in good health.

V and J are TRBV6-4 and TRBJ1-2, with unresolved D. Trimming removed 6 bases from V and 6 bases from J, with 14 bases in between. CDR3 size: 13 residues. Germline loops: CDR1 MRHNA, CDR2 SNTAGT. The CDR3 protein is CASRARLTDGYTF. The CDR3 nucleotides are TGTGCCAGCAGGGCACGATTGACCGATGGCTACACCTTC.

The chain recombines TRBV5-5 with TRBJ1-2; tentatively, D is TRBD1 (5 bases). V lost 4 bases and J lost 0, with 16 bases in between. This CDR3 is built from 16 residues. CDR1 and CDR2 (germline): SGHKS, YYEKEE (reference sequence). The CDR3: CASSAPGTHANYGYTF. The CDR3 nucleotides are TGTGCCAGCAGCGCACCCGGGACGCACGCTAACTATGGCTACACCTTC.

With regard to this clone: This sample also contains other DNA sequences that code for the same CDR3. The chain uses TRBV12-3 or TRBV12-4 and TRBJ2-7; D gene unclear. This CDR3 has 12 amino acids. V was clipped by 1 base and J by 3 bases, with 4 bases between them. The CDR3, as DNA: TGTGCCAGCAGTTTAGACCACTACGAGCAGTACTTC. Translation gives CASSLDHYEQYF.

V is TRBV6-5 and J is TRBJ1-2, with a tentative D call TRBD1 (6 bases). CDR3 length: 15 amino acids. Trimming removed 5 bases from V and 5 bases from J, with 18 bases in between. Germline values: CDR1 MNHEY, CDR2 SVGAGI. The CDR3, as DNA: TGTGCCAGCAGTCGACCCGGACAGAGGAGTTATGGCTACACCTTC. It encodes CASSRPGQRSYGYTF.

This chain links TRBV2 with TRBJ2-7; no clear D gene. The V end lost 4 bases, the J end lost 4 bases, and 8 bases lay between the germline ends. This CDR3 has 12 amino acids. Per the germline V gene, CDR1 is SNHLY and CDR2 is FYNNEI. This CDR3 reads CASSVQEYEQYF. The CDR3 DNA is TGTGCCAGCAGTGTTCAGGAGTACGAGCAGTACTTC. The complete variable domain, with remaining parts taken from reference TRBV2 and TRBJ2-7, reads EPEVTQTPSHQVTQMGQEVILRCVPISNHLYFYWYRQILGQKVEFLVSFYNNEISEKSEIFDDQFSVERPDGSNFTLKIRSTKLEDSAMYFCASSVQEYEQYFGPGTRLTVT.

The chain couples TRBV7-2 to TRBJ1-1, with D unclear. Germline V gene lookup returns CDR1 SGHTA and CDR2 FQGNSA. The length of the CDR3 is 14 residues. Trimming pared 2 bases from V and 2 bases from J, leaving 9 bases between. The CDR3 DNA sequence: TGTGCCAGCAGCTTACTGAAGATAAACACTGAAGCTTTCTTT. Translated, it gives CASSLLKINTEAFF. Full variable domain (missing parts from reference TRBV7-2 and TRBJ1-1): GAGVSQSPSNKVTEKGKDVELRCDPISGHTALYWYRQSLGQGLEFLIYFQGNSAPDKSGLPSDRFSAERTGGSVSTLTIQRTQQEDSAVYLCASSLLKINTEAFFGQGTRLTVV.

The V and J genes are TRBV29-1 and TRBJ1-1; 7 bases agree with TRBD1. The CDR3 contains 15 residues. CDR1 and CDR2 from the germline V gene are SQVTM and ANQGSEA. V lost 4 bases and J lost 1; bases outside the gene matches: 9. The CDR3 DNA follows: TGCAGCGTTGGTCGACAGGGCAAAGGGAACACTGAAGCTTTCTTT. It translates to CSVGRQGKGNTEAFF.

Concerning this clone: At the DNA level, this CDR3 is encoded by other sequences in the same sample as well. The chain has TRBV19 and TRBJ1-5; 9 bases map to TRBD1. CDR3 length equals 15 residues. V trimming: 2 bases; J trimming: 5 bases; junction bases outside the gene matches: 4. Germline CDR1 LNHDA, CDR2 SQIVND (reference sequence). The CDR3 protein is CASSITGTGYQPQHF. The CDR3 nucleotides read TGTGCCAGTAGTATAACTGGGACAGGGTATCAGCCCCAGCATTTT.

CDR3 sequence: CASSQVGLDEQFF. The CDR3 DNA sequence: TGTGCCAGCAGCCAAGTTGGGCTGGATGAGCAGTTCTTC. This sequence joins TRBV3-1 (or the pseudogene TRBV3-2) and TRBJ2-1, with D uncertain. The CDR3 sequence is 13 residues long. V was trimmed by 1 base and J by 8 bases, leaving 9 bases between them. Looked up from germline, CDR1 is LGHDT and CDR2 is YNNKEL (reference sequence).